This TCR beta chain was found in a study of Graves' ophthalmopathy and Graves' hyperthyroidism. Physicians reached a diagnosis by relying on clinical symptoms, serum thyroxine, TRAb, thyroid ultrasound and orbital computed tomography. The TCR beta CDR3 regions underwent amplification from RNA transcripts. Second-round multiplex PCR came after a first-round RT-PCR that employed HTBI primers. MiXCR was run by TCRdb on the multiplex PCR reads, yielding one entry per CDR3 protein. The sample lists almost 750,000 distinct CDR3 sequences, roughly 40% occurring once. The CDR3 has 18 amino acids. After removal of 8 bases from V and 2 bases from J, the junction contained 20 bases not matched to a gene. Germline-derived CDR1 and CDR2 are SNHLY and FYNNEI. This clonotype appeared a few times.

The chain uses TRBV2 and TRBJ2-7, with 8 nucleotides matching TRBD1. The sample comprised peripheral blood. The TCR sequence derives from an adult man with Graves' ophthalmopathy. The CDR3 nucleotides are TGTGCCAGCCATACCAACCCCCCTAATCAGGGGGCTACCTACGAGCAGTACTTC. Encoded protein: CASHTNPPNQGATYEQYF.